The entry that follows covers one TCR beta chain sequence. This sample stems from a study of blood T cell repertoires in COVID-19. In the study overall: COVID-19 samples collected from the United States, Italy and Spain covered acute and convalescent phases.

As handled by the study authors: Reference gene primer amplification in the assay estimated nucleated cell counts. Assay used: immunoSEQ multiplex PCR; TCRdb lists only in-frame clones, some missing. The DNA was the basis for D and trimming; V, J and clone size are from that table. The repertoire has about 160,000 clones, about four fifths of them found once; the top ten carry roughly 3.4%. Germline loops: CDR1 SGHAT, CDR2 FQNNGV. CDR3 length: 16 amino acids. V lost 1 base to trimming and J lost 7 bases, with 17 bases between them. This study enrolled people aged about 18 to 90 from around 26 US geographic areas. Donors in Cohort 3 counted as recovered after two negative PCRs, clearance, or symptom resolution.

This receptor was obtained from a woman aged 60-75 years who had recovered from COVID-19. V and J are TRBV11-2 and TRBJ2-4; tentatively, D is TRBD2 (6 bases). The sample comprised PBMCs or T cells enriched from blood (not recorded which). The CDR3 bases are TGTGCCAGCAGCTTAGCCGGGCGGGACCCCGGGAACATTCAGTACTTC. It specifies CASSLAGRDPGNIQYF.